Listed below are T cell receptor beta chains from one sample, sequenced in a study of tissue T cells after allogeneic stem cell transplantation. Profiling relied on immunoSEQ multiplex PCR, and the TCRdb table lists in-frame clones only, not all of them. The sample has 25,000 to 30,000 clones, around 86% seen once; the top ten hold under 4.5%. Sequences were derived from blood, sampled before transplantation. These receptors originate from a woman aged 18-49 years who later had graft-versus-host disease after an allogeneic stem cell transplant. CDR3s include the opening cysteine and the closing phenylalanine or tryptophan.

cdr3_aa: CASSLAEGPYEQYF; v_call: TRBV7-2
cdr3_aa: CASSQGASKGNTIYF; v_call: TRBV5-6
cdr3_aa: CAWTLGFSYEQYF; v_call: TRBV30
cdr3_aa: CASSRTITGSYNEQFF; v_call: TRBV19
cdr3_aa: CASSLGGPPTRQYF; v_call: TRBV28
cdr3_aa: CASSLAGQGLSPLHF; v_call: TRBV5-4
cdr3_aa: CAISESFITNTEAFF; v_call: TRBV10-3
cdr3_aa: CASSRGGSNEQFF; v_call: TRBV5-1
cdr3_aa: CASRSGQIFSAFF; v_call: TRBV5-8
cdr3_aa: CASSQDLGTGGYGYTF; v_call: TRBV4-3
cdr3_aa: CASSIKGTGELFF; v_call: TRBV12-3/TRBV12-4
cdr3_aa: CASSQEVNRGRYEQYF; v_call: TRBV14
cdr3_aa: CASSPRTSGFSYNEQFF; v_call: TRBV27
cdr3_aa: CASSSDSYNEQFF; v_call: TRBV7-9
cdr3_aa: CASSPFRAGGNTEAFF; v_call: TRBV7-8
cdr3_aa: CASSQGQNNSPLHF; v_call: TRBV3-1/TRBV3-2
cdr3_aa: CATSDRADTGELFF; v_call: TRBV15
cdr3_aa: CASSSPTLPNEKLFF; v_call: TRBV25-1
cdr3_aa: CAIRAPGQNEKLFF; v_call: TRBV10-3
cdr3_aa: CASSLGFHEAFF; v_call: TRBV7-7
cdr3_aa: CASSVEPMTGRTEAFF; v_call: TRBV9
cdr3_aa: CASSFQRNQPQGGGNYGYTF; v_call: TRBV5-1
cdr3_aa: CASSLTGKNTEAFF; v_call: TRBV5-6
cdr3_aa: CASSPDYRNEQFF; v_call: TRBV7-2
cdr3_aa: CASSLRQGYNYEQYF; v_call: TRBV2